Listed below are T cell receptor beta chains from one sample, sequenced in a study of blood T cell repertoires in COVID-19. The method was immunoSEQ multiplex PCR; TCRdb's version includes in-frame clones alone and lacks a portion of them. The table shows a few hundred thousand clones, with around 90% occurring only once. Input material: PBMCs or T cells enriched from blood (not recorded which). These receptor sequences come from a young woman with acute COVID-19. Each CDR3 is given with its conserved first and last residue. The order of the fields is V gene, D gene, J gene, CDR3 DNA, CDR3 protein. The D gene is left open where the match is weak.

TRBV19	TRBD2	TRBJ2-4	TGTGCCAGTAGGGGATCTAGCGGAGGGACCAAAAACATTCAGTACTTC	CASRGSSGGTKNIQYF
TRBV9	TRBD2	TRBJ2-3	TGTGCCAGCAGCGCAGGGACTATGCGATATTCAGATACGCAGTATTTT	CASSAGTMRYSDTQYF
TRBV27	TRBD2	TRBJ2-2	TGTGCCAGCAGCGGGGGACTAGGGAACACCGGGGAGCTGTTTTTT	CASSGGLGNTGELFF
TRBV19	NA	TRBJ1-6	TGTGCCAGTAGTATGTCGGACGGGGATTCACCCCTCCACTTT	CASSMSDGDSPLHF
TRBV27	TRBD1	TRBJ2-2	TGTGCCAGCAGTCCCTTTCCCGGGACAGTGAACACCGGGGAGCTGTTTTTT	CASSPFPGTVNTGELFF
TRBV6-5	TRBD1	TRBJ1-1	TGTGCCAGCAGTTACTCGGGACAGTACCTGAACACTGAAGCTTTCTTT	CASSYSGQYLNTEAFF
TRBV3-1/TRBV3-2	TRBD1	TRBJ1-6	TGTGCCAGCAGCCAAGAAGGGGGCAACTCACCCCTCCACTTT	CASSQEGGNSPLHF
TRBV19	TRBD2	TRBJ2-1	TGTGCCAGTAGTAGACTAGCGGGAGGGACGTACAATGAGCAGTTCTTC	CASSRLAGGTYNEQFF
TRBV27	NA	TRBJ2-7	TGTGCCAGCAGTCCGGGAGTCGAGCAGTACTTC	CASSPGVEQYF
TRBV10-3	NA	TRBJ2-3	TGTGCCATCAGTGCTCCCTCAGATACGCAGTATTTT	CAISAPSDTQYF
TRBV28	TRBD2	TRBJ2-2	TGTGCCAGCAGTTTATGGGGCGTTCGGACTAGCGGGAGAGGGAACACCGGGGAGCTGTTTTTT	CASSLWGVRTSGRGNTGELFF